This T cell receptor (beta chain) was sequenced for a study of sequential checkpoint blockade in melanoma. Profiled with immunoSEQ multiplex PCR; TCRdb holds only in-frame clones, not every one. The repertoire includes 32,000 or so clones, approximately 86% of them detected once, and roughly 18% sits in the top ten. Treatment meaning: randomized to nivolumab then ipilimumab (arm A) or the reverse (arm B). This specimen was CD8+ T cells sorted from blood (inferred from file names), taken from a patient given nivolumab and ipilimumab in sequence. This TCR came from a human donor with melanoma.

In DNA, the CDR3 is TGTGCCAGCAGCGTCTCCAGGAATAATTCACCCCTCCACTTT. Protein: CASSVSRNNSPLHF. The J gene is TRBJ1-6, the V gene TRBV9; D is undetermined. The CDR3 is 14 amino acids. Trimming took 2 bases from V and 5 from J, leaving 8 bases between them. Germline CDR1 reads SGDLS; CDR2 reads YYNGEE.